This TCR beta chain was identified during a study of PD-L1 blockade in urothelial cancer. Across the whole study: Intravenous atezolizumab, 1,200 mg every 3 weeks, was begun by patients in the mid-2010s. Typically, measured as a median, blood samples had 141,255 T cells.

Time point reported: pretreatment peripheral blood. It was locally advanced or metastatic urothelial carcinoma that patients had. TCRdb keeps only in-frame clones here, not all; method: immunoSEQ multiplex PCR. Of approximately 79,000 clones listed, around four fifths are singletons. The CDR3 is made up of 16 amino acids. Germline V gene data show CDR1 as SGHNT and CDR2 as YYREEE (reference sequence). V shed 1 base and J shed 0 bases, with 14 bases lying between them. V usage is TRBV5-4 and J usage is TRBJ2-7; D may be TRBD2 (7 bases). The sequence was collected from a man aged 35 to 55 with urothelial cancer. The sample consisted of PBMCs, taken around atezolizumab (anti-PD-L1) treatment. The CDR3 DNA reads TGTGCCAGCAGCTTGTTTCCGGGGGGCGACTCCTACGAGCAGTACTTC. The encoded protein is CASSLFPGGDSYEQYF.